This T cell receptor (beta chain) was sequenced for a study of beta chain features in type 1 diabetes. Study summary: Examination covered some 99,000,000 sorted cells spanning all samples.

Sequencing targeted expressed TCRB transcripts, as all isolated RNA had been reverse transcribed. Libraries were prepared by immunoSEQ multiplex PCR; TCRdb keeps only in-frame clonotypes and omits some of them. The sample includes 810,000 or so clones, roughly 15% seen only once; the top ten take 0.02% to 0.025%. Notes on the study in general: Researchers report that Type 1 diabetes patients had moderately but significantly shorter TCRB CDR3s across all four CD4+ subsets. PCR, the amplification step, might favor shorter templates, equally in patients and controls. The question of HLA type influencing TCRB rearrangement was one that remained unresolved here.

Turning to this clone: Its antigen is undetermined.

This sequence was found in a woman aged 18-29 years in good health. The material sequenced was naive CD4+ T cells from blood.

The CDR3 protein is CASSPRTEAFF. The CDR3 region has the DNA TGTGCCAGCAGCCCCCGGACTGAAGCTTTCTTT. The rearrangement joins TRBV11-1 to TRBJ1-1; D is uncertain. CDR1 is SGHAT, CDR2 FQDESV, per germline (reference sequence). This CDR3 has 11 amino acids. V shed 5 bases and J shed 5 bases, with 6 bases lying between them.